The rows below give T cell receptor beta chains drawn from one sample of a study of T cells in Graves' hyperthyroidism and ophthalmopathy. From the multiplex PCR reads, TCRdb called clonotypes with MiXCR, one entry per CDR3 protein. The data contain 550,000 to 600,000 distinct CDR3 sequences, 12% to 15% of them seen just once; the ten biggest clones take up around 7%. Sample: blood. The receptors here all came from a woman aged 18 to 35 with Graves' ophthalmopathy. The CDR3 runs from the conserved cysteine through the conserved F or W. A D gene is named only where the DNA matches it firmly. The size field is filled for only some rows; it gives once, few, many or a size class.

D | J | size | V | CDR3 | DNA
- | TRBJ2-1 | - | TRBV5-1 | CASSQDLPTFNEQFF | TGCGCCAGCAGCCAAGACCTGCCCACGTTCAATGAGCAGTTCTTC
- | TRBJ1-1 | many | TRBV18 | CASSPSRTVYTEAFF | TGTGCCAGCTCCCCCTCCCGGACGGTGTACACTGAAGCTTTCTTT
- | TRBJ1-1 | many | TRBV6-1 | CASSRGEFTEAFF | TGTGCCAGCAGCCGGGGAGAGTTCACTGAAGCTTTCTTT
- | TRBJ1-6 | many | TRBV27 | CASSFSDIGGSPLHF | TGTGCCAGCAGTTTTTCCGACATCGGCGGATCACCCCTCCACTTT
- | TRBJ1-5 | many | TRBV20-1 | CSARGRQYSNQPQHF | TGCAGTGCTAGAGGAAGACAGTATAGCAATCAGCCCCAGCATTTT
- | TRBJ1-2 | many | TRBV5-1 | CASSLGEGGIGYTF | TGCGCCAGCAGCTTGGGCGAGGGGGGAATAGGCTACACCTTC
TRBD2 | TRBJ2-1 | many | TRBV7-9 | CASPPLTSVYNEQFF | TGTGCCAGCCCGCCTCTGACTAGCGTCTACAATGAGCAGTTCTTC
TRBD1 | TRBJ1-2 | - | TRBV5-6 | CASSLDREGFYGYTF | TGTGCCAGCAGTTTGGACAGGGAAGGGTTCTATGGCTACACCTTC
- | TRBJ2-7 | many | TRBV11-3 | CASSPRFRGTEQYF | TGTGCCAGCAGCCCCCGGTTTCGGGGAACCGAGCAGTACTTC
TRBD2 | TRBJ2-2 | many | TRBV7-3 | CASSTGTRSGELFF | TGTGCCAGCAGCACTGGGACTAGGTCCGGGGAGCTGTTTTTT
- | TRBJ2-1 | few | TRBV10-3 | CAISDGFGNSFNEQFF | TGTGCCATCAGTGACGGTTTCGGTAACTCATTCAATGAGCAGTTCTTC
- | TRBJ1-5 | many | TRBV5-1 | CASSFNQGSQPQHF | TGCGCCAGCAGCTTCAATCAGGGCTCCCAGCCCCAGCATTTT
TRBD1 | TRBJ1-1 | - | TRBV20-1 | CSARDGTGGDGTEAFF | TGCAGTGCTAGAGATGGTACAGGGGGCGACGGCACTGAAGCTTTCTTT
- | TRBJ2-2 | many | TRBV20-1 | CSVGGGANTGELFF | TGCAGTGTCGGGGGAGGAGCGAACACCGGGGAGCTGTTTTTT
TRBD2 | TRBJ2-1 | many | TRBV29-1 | CSVERHISSGSRNEQFF | TGCAGCGTTGAACGACATATCTCTAGCGGGAGTCGCAATGAGCAGTTCTTC
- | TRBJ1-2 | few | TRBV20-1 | CSALTLRTNYGYTF | TGCAGTGCTCTTACCCTGCGGACTAACTATGGCTACACCTTC
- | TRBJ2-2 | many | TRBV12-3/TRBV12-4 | CAIQGEDTGELFF | TGTGCCATCCAGGGGGAGGACACCGGGGAGCTGTTTTTT
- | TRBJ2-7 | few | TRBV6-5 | CASSYSFRSYEQYF | TGTGCCAGCAGTTACTCGTTCAGGTCCTACGAGCAGTACTTC
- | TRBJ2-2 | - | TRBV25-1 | CASSESGDTGELFF | TGTGCCAGCAGTGAATCCGGGGACACCGGGGAGCTGTTTTTT
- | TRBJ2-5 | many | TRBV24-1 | CATSDTEETQYF | TGTGCCACCAGTGATACCGAAGAGACCCAGTACTTC
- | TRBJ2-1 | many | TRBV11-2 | CASSLTEQFF | TGTGCCAGCAGCCTTACCGAGCAGTTCTTC
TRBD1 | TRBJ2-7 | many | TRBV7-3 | CASSITGTGYEQYF | TGTGCCAGCAGCATCACCGGGACAGGCTACGAGCAGTACTTC
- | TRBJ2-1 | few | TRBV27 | CASSFSSGYNEQFF | TGTGCCAGCAGTTTCAGTAGCGGATACAATGAGCAGTTCTTC
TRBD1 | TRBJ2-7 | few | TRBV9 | CASSRDRDSRTREQYF | TGTGCCAGCAGCAGAGACCGGGACAGCCGTACGAGGGAGCAGTACTTC
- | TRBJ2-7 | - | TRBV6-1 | CASAPEGLTPYEQYF | TGTGCCAGCGCCCCGGAGGGACTCACCCCCTACGAGCAGTACTTC
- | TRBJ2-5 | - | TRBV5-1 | CASSLVGSRGQETQYF | TGCGCCAGCAGCTTGGTAGGATCCAGGGGCCAAGAGACCCAGTACTTC